The present entry profiles one TCR beta chain with its context. Its antigen is not identified. The data belong to a study of vaccination and CD4 T cells after COVID-19. Study background: Post-COVID samples were collected a median around 100 days following diagnosis, spanning 35 to 161. Investigators stimulated cells with overlapping spike peptides drawn from SARS-CoV-2, HCoV-NL63, HCoV-OC43 and HCoV-229E.

The treatment is: roughly nine-day PBMC culture with coronavirus spike peptide pools or control peptides (ViraFEST assay). A negative selection step was used to isolate CD4+ T cells once culture had run for 10 to 11 days. Study-wide points: Convalescent patients' clones that were vaccine-specific were spike mono-reactive in 304 of 307 cases.

An Oncomine TCR Beta short-read assay was used to sequence the DNA from cultured CD4+ T cells. TCRdb redid the calling of the PCR reads with MiXCR, one entry per CDR3 protein. The table lists about 3,500 distinct CDR3 sequences, approximately 30% of them singletons, with over 25% in the top ten. Material for sequencing was CD4+ T cells from blood, cultured in vitro. The sequence derives from a human donor who had recovered from COVID-19.

DNA of the CDR3: TGCAGTGCTTTGGCTGGACAGGGCAATCAGCCCCAGCATTTT. Translation gives CSALAGQGNQPQHF. The chain links TRBV20-1 to TRBJ1-5; 7 bases line up with TRBD1. Germline assignment: CDR1 DFQATT and CDR2 SNEGSKA (reference sequence). Germline trimming cut 5 bases from V and 2 bases from J; bases unmatched to any gene: 6. The CDR3 has 14 residues.